This T cell receptor (beta chain) appears in the sequencing data of a study of T cells in Graves' hyperthyroidism and ophthalmopathy. Study conclusions and caveats: Clonotypes that were expanded in thyroid above 0.001 mostly appeared in blood too.

The CDR3 has 15 amino acids. Trimming removed 4 bases at V and 0 bases at J, with 10 bases between. CDR1 is KGHDR, CDR2 SFDVKD, per germline. A patient was excluded if there was uncontrolled infection, other autoimmune disease, pregnancy or lactation. Diagnosis relied on clinical symptoms, serum thyroxine and TRAb, thyroid ultrasound and orbital computed tomography. RNA transcripts provided the source from which TCR beta CDR3 regions were amplified. HTBI primers were used for first-round RT-PCR of the TCR CDR3. TCRdb used MiXCR to reprocess the multiplex PCR reads, holding one entry per CDR3 protein. The table lists about 300,000 distinct CDR3 sequences, around 19% of them singletons. This clonotype was counted a few times. What it binds is not known.

This chain joins TRBV24-1 and TRBJ2-3, with D uncertain. The sample taken for sequencing was blood. This sequence was found in a man aged 50 or older with Graves' ophthalmopathy. The CDR3 loop reads CATSDPESSTDTQYF. As DNA, the CDR3 is TGTGCCACCAGTGACCCGGAGTCTAGCACAGATACGCAGTATTTT.